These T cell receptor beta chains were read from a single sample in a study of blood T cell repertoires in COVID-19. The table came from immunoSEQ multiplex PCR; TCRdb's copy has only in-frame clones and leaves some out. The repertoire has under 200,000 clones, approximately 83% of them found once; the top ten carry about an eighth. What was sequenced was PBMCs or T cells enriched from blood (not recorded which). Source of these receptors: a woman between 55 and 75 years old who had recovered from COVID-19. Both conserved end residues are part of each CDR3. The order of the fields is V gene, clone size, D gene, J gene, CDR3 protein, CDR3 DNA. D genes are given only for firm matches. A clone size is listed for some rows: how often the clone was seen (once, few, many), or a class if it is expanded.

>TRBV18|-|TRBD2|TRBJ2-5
CASSPTGDSGGSYRTQYF
TGTGCCAGCTCACCGACGGGGGATAGCGGGGGCTCATACCGGACCCAGTACTTC
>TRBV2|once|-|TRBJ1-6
CASNEQNNSPLHF
TGTGCCAGCAATGAACAGAATAATTCACCCCTCCACTTT
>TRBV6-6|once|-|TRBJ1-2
CASSLRDTTYGYTF
TGTGCCAGCAGTCTCCGGGACACCACCTATGGCTACACCTTC
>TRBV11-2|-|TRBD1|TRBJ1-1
CASSLDRGQPAFF
TGTGCCAGCAGCTTAGATCGGGGACAGCCAGCTTTCTTT
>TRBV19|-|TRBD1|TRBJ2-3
CASSKFRGQADTQYF
TGTGCCAGTAGTAAGTTTAGGGGGCAAGCAGATACGCAGTATTTT
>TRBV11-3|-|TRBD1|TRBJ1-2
CASSHSGTASNGYTF
TGTGCCAGCAGCCACTCCGGGACAGCTTCGAATGGCTACACCTTC
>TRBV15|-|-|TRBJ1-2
CATSPDGVYGYTF
TGTGCCACCAGTCCCGACGGAGTCTATGGCTACACCTTC
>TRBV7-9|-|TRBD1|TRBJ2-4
CASSLAGTGESKNIQYF
TGTGCCAGCAGCTTAGCCGGGACAGGGGAGTCCAAAAACATTCAGTACTTC
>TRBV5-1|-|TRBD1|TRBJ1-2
CASSEGTGDGYTF
TGCGCCAGCAGCGAAGGGACAGGGGATGGCTACACCTTC
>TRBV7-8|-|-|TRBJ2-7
CASSPGSRTVYEQYF
TGTGCCAGCAGCCCTGGGTCGCGGACAGTCTACGAGCAGTACTTC
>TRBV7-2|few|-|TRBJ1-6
CASSLALHEEISPLHF
TGTGCCAGCAGCTTAGCCCTTCATGAGGAGATTTCACCCCTCCACTTT
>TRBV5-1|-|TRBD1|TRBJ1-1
CASSLTQGGGTEAFF
TGCGCCAGCAGCCTAACACAGGGGGGAGGCACTGAAGCTTTCTTT
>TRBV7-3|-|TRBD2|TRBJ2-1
CASSPSSGPTDGEQFF
TGTGCCAGCAGCCCCTCTAGCGGTCCTACGGACGGAGAGCAGTTCTTC
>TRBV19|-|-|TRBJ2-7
CASSKTGTYSYEQYF
TGTGCCAGTAGTAAAACAGGGACCTATTCCTACGAGCAGTACTTC
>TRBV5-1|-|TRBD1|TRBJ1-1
CASSFEGATEAFF
TGCGCCAGCAGCTTCGAGGGGGCCACTGAAGCTTTCTTT
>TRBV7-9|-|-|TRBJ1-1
CASSLQGNIEAFF
TGTGCCAGCAGCCTACAGGGAAATATAGAAGCTTTCTTT
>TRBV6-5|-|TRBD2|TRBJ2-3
CASSYYKREGPDTQYF
TGTGCCAGCAGTTACTATAAGCGGGAGGGCCCAGATACGCAGTATTTT
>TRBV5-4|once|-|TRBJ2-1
CASSKSTYYNEQFF
TGTGCCAGCAGCAAAAGCACCTACTACAATGAGCAGTTCTTC
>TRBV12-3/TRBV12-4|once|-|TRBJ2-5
CASSLGRVETQYF
TGTGCCAGCAGTTTAGGCAGGGTTGAGACCCAGTACTTC
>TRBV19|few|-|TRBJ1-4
CASSPREEKLFF
TGTGCCAGTAGTCCACGAGAGGAAAAACTGTTTTTT
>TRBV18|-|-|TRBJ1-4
CASSPPSGANEKLFF
TGTGCCAGCTCCCCCCCGTCGGGGGCTAATGAAAAACTGTTTTTT
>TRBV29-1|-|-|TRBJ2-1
CSVVRLVNEQFF
TGCAGCGTTGTTAGGCTAGTAAATGAGCAGTTCTTC
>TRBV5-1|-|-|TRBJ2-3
CASSFGTLRTDTQYF
TGCGCCAGCAGCTTCGGGACTCTTCGCACAGATACGCAGTATTTT
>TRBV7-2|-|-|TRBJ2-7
CASSLDPGRRSLLSYEQYF
TGTGCCAGCAGCTTAGATCCCGGGAGAAGGAGTCTGCTCTCCTACGAGCAGTACTTC
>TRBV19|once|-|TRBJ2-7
CASSFSASYEQYF
TGTGCCAGTAGTTTTAGCGCCTCCTACGAGCAGTACTTC
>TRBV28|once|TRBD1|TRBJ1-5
CASSLSGGYQPQHF
TGTGCCAGCAGTTTGTCAGGGGGCTACCAGCCCCAGCATTTT
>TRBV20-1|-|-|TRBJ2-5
CSASRQETQYF
TGCAGTGCTAGTCGGCAAGAGACCCAGTACTTC
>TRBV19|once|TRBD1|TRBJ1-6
CASSQGTDSPLHF
TGTGCCAGTTCACAGGGGACCGATTCACCCCTCCACTTT
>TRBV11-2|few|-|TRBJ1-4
CASSLGTTPSNEKLFF
TGTGCCAGCAGCTTAGGGACAACTCCCAGCAATGAAAAACTGTTTTTT
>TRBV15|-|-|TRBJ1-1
CATSFLGQSYTEAFF
TGTGCCACCAGCTTCCTAGGACAGAGCTACACTGAAGCTTTCTTT
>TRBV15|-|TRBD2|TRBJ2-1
CATSRDMGGVPEQFF
TGTGCCACCAGCAGAGATATGGGGGGGGTCCCTGAGCAGTTCTTC
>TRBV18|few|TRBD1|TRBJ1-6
CASSPDRARDNSPLHF
TGTGCCAGCTCACCCGACAGGGCACGGGATAATTCACCCCTCCACTTT
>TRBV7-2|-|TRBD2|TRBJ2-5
CASSLASSGGAETQYF
TGTGCCAGCAGCTTAGCGTCTAGCGGGGGGGCAGAGACCCAGTACTTC
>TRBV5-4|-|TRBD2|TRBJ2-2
CASSPKRTSGGATGELFF
TGTGCCAGCAGCCCTAAACGGACTAGCGGGGGGGCCACCGGGGAGCTGTTTTTT
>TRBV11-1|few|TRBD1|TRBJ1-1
CASSFNRGGTEAFF
TGTGCCAGCAGCTTCAACAGGGGGGGCACTGAAGCTTTCTTT
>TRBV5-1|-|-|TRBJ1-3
CASSLGGLGNTIYF
TGCGCCAGCAGCTTAGGAGGGTTGGGAAACACCATATATTTT
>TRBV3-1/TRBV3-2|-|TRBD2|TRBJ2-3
CASSRQRGGDTQYF
TGTGCCAGCAGCCGTCAGCGGGGGGGCGATACGCAGTATTTT
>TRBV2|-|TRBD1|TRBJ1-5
CASSEEGQGARPQHF
TGTGCCAGCAGTGAGGAAGGGCAGGGGGCGCGGCCCCAGCATTTT
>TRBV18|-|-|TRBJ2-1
CASSSNGELNEQFF
TGTGCCAGCTCATCGAACGGGGAACTCAATGAGCAGTTCTTC
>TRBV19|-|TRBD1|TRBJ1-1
CASSMTGGETEAFF
TGTGCCAGTAGTATGACAGGGGGAGAAACTGAAGCTTTCTTT
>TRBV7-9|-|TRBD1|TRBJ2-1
CASSHIPGQGYNEQFF
TGTGCCAGCAGCCACATTCCGGGACAGGGCTACAATGAGCAGTTCTTC
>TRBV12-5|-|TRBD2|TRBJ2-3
CASGFPQREFRTDTQYF
TGTGCTAGTGGTTTCCCCCAGCGGGAGTTTAGAACAGATACGCAGTATTTT